This T cell receptor (beta chain) was recorded in a study of blood T cell repertoires in COVID-19. About the research overall: From the United States, Italy and Spain came samples of acute and convalescent COVID-19. From T cells, B-cell-depleted T cells, or PBMCs came the material, which was cDNA or gDNA.

Followed over time, Seattle patients had been enrolled while infection was active. In the study's own analysis: The authors estimated nucleated cell counts from reference gene primer amplification. Only in-frame clones appear in the TCRdb table, and some are missing; sequencing was by immunoSEQ multiplex PCR. From that table come the V and J calls and clone size; the DNA was used to work out D and trimming. The repertoire holds fewer than 450,000 clones, with 88% as singletons. This CDR3 is built from 17 residues. CDR1 LGHDT and CDR2 YNNKEL come from the germline V gene (reference sequence). The germline V and J ends were trimmed by 0 bases and 3 bases, with 15 bases remaining between them.

This TCR derives from a woman aged 45-60 years with COVID-19, enrolled during active disease. The source material was peripheral blood. The chain recombines TRBV3-1 (or the pseudogene TRBV3-2) with TRBJ2-1, with D possibly matching TRBD1 (7 bases). The CDR3, as DNA: TGTGCCAGCAGCCAAGATCCTCCAGGGGGAGGCTACAATGAGCAGTTCTTC. Its protein is CASSQDPPGGGYNEQFF.